One and the same sample provided the 27 T cell receptor beta chains below, sequenced in a study of T cells in tumors after PD-1 blockade. Only in-frame clones appear in the TCRdb table, and some are missing; sequencing was by immunoSEQ multiplex PCR. The sample lists 60,000 or so clones, around 80% occurring once. The sequences come from PBMCs, collected before anti-PD-1 treatment. These receptors were collected from a human donor with basal cell carcinoma.

The V gene is TRBV3-1 (or the pseudogene TRBV3-2), the J gene TRBJ1-1; tentatively, D is TRBD1 (5 bases). The CDR3 spans 15 residues. Trimming left V 5 bases short and J 1 base short, with 14 bases between. Germline loops: CDR1 LGHDT, CDR2 YNNKEL (reference sequence). The DNA of the CDR3 is TGTGCCAGCAGCTACCCGGGGCGTCGGAACACTGAAGCTTTCTTT. Its protein product is CASSYPGRRNTEAFF.

The chain combines TRBV19 with TRBJ2-4, with D unclear. From germline, CDR1 is LNHDA and CDR2 SQIVND (reference sequence). This CDR3 has 15 residues. V was trimmed by 3 bases and J by 2 bases, leaving 11 bases between them. In nucleotides, the CDR3 is TGTGCCAGTAGTATGGCCAAAGGGTCCAAAAACATTCAGTACTTC. Protein: CASSMAKGSKNIQYF.

V usage is TRBV5-4 and J usage is TRBJ2-5; D possibly corresponds to TRBD2 (6 bases). Germline assignment: CDR1 SGHNT and CDR2 YYREEE (reference sequence). CDR3 length equals 16 residues. Trimming removed 4 bases at V and 0 bases at J, with 16 bases between. The CDR3 here is CASSPTKTSNQETQYF. The CDR3 region has the DNA TGTGCCAGCAGCCCTACAAAGACTAGTAACCAAGAGACCCAGTACTTC.

The chain uses TRBV12-3 or TRBV12-4 and TRBJ1-4; D is uncertain. CDR3 size: 13 residues. Trimming took off 3 bases at V and 5 bases at J, with 7 bases between the two ends. The CDR3 sequence is CASSFRRNEKLFF. CDR3 coding DNA: TGTGCCAGCAGTTTTCGGCGAAATGAAAAACTGTTTTTT.

Only a few counts were recorded for this clone. The rearrangement links TRBV6-5 to TRBJ1-1, with D possibly matching TRBD1 (5 bases). This CDR3 region has 15 residues. Between the trimmed V and J ends, which lost 0 bases and 2 bases, there was a span of 10 bases. Germline CDR1 and CDR2: MNHEY and SVGAGI. The CDR3 DNA follows: TGTGCCAGCAGTTACTCTGGCAGGGATAACACTGAAGCTTTCTTT. This translates into CASSYSGRDNTEAFF.

This chain uses TRBV5-6 with TRBJ2-1, with D uncertain. The V end lost 0 bases, the J end lost 6 bases, and 16 bases lay between the germline ends. The CDR3 loop spans 16 amino acids. CDR1 is SGHDT and CDR2 is YYEEEE in the germline V gene. CDR3 protein: CASSLAGEAFRNEQFF. CDR3 DNA sequence: TGTGCCAGCAGCTTGGCAGGCGAGGCTTTCCGCAATGAGCAGTTCTTC.

The rearrangement joins TRBV7-9 to TRBJ2-1; 9 bases map to TRBD1. CDR1 is SEHNR, CDR2 FQNEAQ, per germline (reference sequence). V shed 7 bases, J shed 6 bases, and the junction held 7 bases outside the gene matches. The CDR3 sequence is 14 residues long. DNA for the CDR3: TGTGCCAGCATCAGACAGGGGGTAGGCAATGAGCAGTTCTTC. Its protein is CASIRQGVGNEQFF.

This clone was seen a handful of times. This chain connects TRBV6-1 to TRBJ2-7; 7 bases map to TRBD2. The CDR3 runs to 14 residues. V shed 3 bases, J shed 2 bases, and the junction held 4 bases outside the gene matches. Germline-derived CDR1 and CDR2 are MNHNS and SASEGT. The CDR3 reads CASSELRGTYEQYF. The CDR3 DNA reads as TGTGCCAGCAGTGAGTTGCGGGGGACCTACGAGCAGTACTTC.

The chain joins TRBV25-1 to TRBJ2-1, with D maybe TRBD2 (7 bases). CDR1 and CDR2 from the germline V gene are MGHDK and SYGVNS. Trimming left V 6 bases short and J 5 bases short, with 26 bases between. The CDR3 sequence is 18 residues long. CDR3 protein: CASRGGTPPGLSHNEQFF. The CDR3 DNA follows: TGTGCCAGCAGGGGAGGGACACCACCAGGCCTTAGTCACAATGAGCAGTTCTTC. Complete variable domain (other parts from reference TRBV25-1 and TRBJ2-1): EADIYQTPRYLVIGTGKKITLECSQTMGHDKMYWYQQDPGMELHLIHYSYGVNSTEKGDLSSESTVSRIRTEHFPLTLESARPSHTSQYLCASRGGTPPGLSHNEQFFGPGTRLTVL.

V usage is TRBV7-6 and J usage is TRBJ1-4, with TRBD1 as a possible D gene (5 bases). Germline loops: CDR1 SGHVS, CDR2 FNYEAQ. Trimming cost V 4 bases and J 7 bases, with 7 bases left between them. This CDR3 is 12 amino acids long. CDR3 amino acids: CASSYRSEKLFF. DNA of the CDR3: TGTGCCAGCAGCTACAGGTCTGAAAAACTGTTTTTT.

This clone has a handful of counts. This sequence joins TRBV30 and TRBJ1-2; possible D gene TRBD1, 6 bases. V lost 3 bases and J lost 2, with 16 bases in between. This CDR3 comprises 15 residues. Germline CDR1 and CDR2: GTSNPN and SVGIG (reference sequence). In DNA form, the CDR3 reads TGTGCCTGGAGCTCGACTAGGGGGTCCAACTATGGCTACACCTTC. Protein: CAWSSTRGSNYGYTF.

V usage is TRBV10-2 and J usage is TRBJ1-1, with unresolved D. The CDR3 totals 13 residues. Germline-derived CDR1 and CDR2 are WSHSY and SAAADI. V lost 3 bases to trimming and J lost 1 base, with 6 bases between them. CDR3 sequence (DNA): TGCGCCAGCAGTGATCCTTCGAACACTGAAGCTTTCTTT. Residues: CASSDPSNTEAFF.

The chain is built from TRBV19 and TRBJ2-3; D is unresolved. The CDR3 sequence is 15 residues long. The V end was cut by 2 bases, the J end by 0 bases, with 9 bases between. Germline loops: CDR1 LNHDA, CDR2 SQIVND (reference sequence). The CDR3 nucleotides read TGTGCCAGTAGTATAATTTCTGCTAGCACAGATACGCAGTATTTT. Translating gives CASSIISASTDTQYF. Using reference TRBV19 and TRBJ2-3 for the parts outside the CDR3, the full variable domain is DGGITQSPKYLFRKEGQNVTLSCEQNLNHDAMYWYRQDPGQGLRLIYYSQIVNDFQKGDIAEGYSVSREKKESFPLTVTSAQKNPTAFYLCASSIISASTDTQYFGPGTRLTVL.

This clone was found a few times. The CDR3 sequence: CASSQRGDSNQPQHF. For the CDR3, the DNA is TGTGCCAGCAGTCAGAGGGGGGATAGCAATCAGCCCCAGCATTTT. The chain recombines TRBV7-9 with TRBJ1-5; possible D gene TRBD1, 6 bases. Germline-derived CDR1 and CDR2 are SEHNR and FQNEAQ (reference sequence). Trimming took 6 bases from V and 0 from J, leaving 12 bases between them. This CDR3 is built from 15 residues.

Here the CDR3 DNA reads TGTGCCAGCAGCCCCCTCCGGACAGGGGGAAATGAAAAACTGTTTTTT. Encoded protein: CASSPLRTGGNEKLFF. V and J are TRBV3-1 (or the pseudogene TRBV3-2) and TRBJ1-4, with 10 positions matching TRBD1. CDR3 length: 16 residues. The V gene's germline CDR1 is LGHDT and CDR2 YNNKEL (reference sequence). V dropped 4 bases and J dropped 5; count of bases not matched to a gene: 7.

The chain links TRBV12-2 to TRBJ1-5. TRBV12-2 is given as a pseudogene. The length of the CDR3 is 16 residues. Here the CDR3 DNA reads TGTGCAAGTCGCTTAGAAAGGCCGGGAGCCAATCAGCCCCAGCATTTT. Encoded protein: CASRLERPGANQPQHF.

This clone has just one count. The rearrangement uses TRBV9 and TRBJ1-2, with a tentative D call TRBD1 (5 bases). The germline V gene encodes CDR1 SGDLS and CDR2 YYNGEE. The CDR3 spans 13 residues. Trimming pared 4 bases from V and 4 bases from J, leaving 11 bases between. The CDR3 coding sequence is TGTGCCAGCAGCCCCGGAGGGACCTATGGCTACACCTTC. Protein product: CASSPGGTYGYTF.

This clone was recorded many times. The rearrangement links TRBV7-9 to TRBJ2-5, with a tentative D call TRBD1 (5 bases). Trimming cost V 2 bases and J 3 bases, with 13 bases left between them. The length of the CDR3 is 15 residues. The germline V gene encodes CDR1 SEHNR and CDR2 FQNEAQ (reference sequence). This chain's CDR3 is CASSLPGRAEETQYF. The CDR3 DNA reads as TGTGCCAGCAGCTTACCCGGCAGGGCCGAAGAGACCCAGTACTTC. Full variable domain (missing parts from reference TRBV7-9 and TRBJ2-5): DTGVSQNPRHKITKRGQNVTFRCDPISEHNRLYWYRQTLGQGPEFLTYFQNEAQLEKSRLLSDRFSAERPKGSFSTLEIQRTEQGDSAMYLCASSLPGRAEETQYFGPGTRLLVL.

This clone was seen more than once but under ten times. CDR3 sequence: CASSPPGRNTEAFF. The CDR3, as DNA: TGTGCCAGCTCACCACCGGGAAGGAACACTGAAGCTTTCTTT. The chain carries TRBV18 and TRBJ1-1, with no clear D. With 0 bases removed from V and 1 base from J, the gap between germline ends came to 6 bases. Germline loops: CDR1 KGHSH, CDR2 LQKENI. The length of the CDR3 is 14 residues.

The V call is TRBV9, the J call TRBJ2-1, with D perhaps matching TRBD1 (6 bases). Deletions cut 3 bases from V and 8 bases from J, with 18 bases between. Germline CDR1 SGDLS, CDR2 YYNGEE. This CDR3 contains 15 residues. CDR3 residues: CASSADIGGTYEQFF. As DNA, the CDR3 is TGTGCCAGCAGCGCCGACATTGGGGGCACATATGAGCAGTTCTTC.

This clone was found once. The rearrangement links TRBV5-1 to TRBJ2-1, with D unclear. Germline lookup yields CDR1 SGHRS and CDR2 YFSETQ. The CDR3 spans 12 residues. V was shortened by 4 bases and J by 8 bases, with 10 bases between the two germline ends. The CDR3 region has the DNA TGCGCCAGCAGCACGGTAGCTTATGAGCAGTTCTTC. It codes for CASSTVAYEQFF.

This clone was recorded a few times. The chain has TRBV19 and TRBJ1-5, with D possibly TRBD1 on 5 matching bases. Trimming removed 7 bases from V and 4 bases from J, with 11 bases in between. This CDR3 contains 13 residues. Germline loops: CDR1 LNHDA, CDR2 SQIVND (reference sequence). DNA for the CDR3: TGTGCCAGTAAGCCGACAGAAAATCAGCCCCAGCATTTT. It encodes CASKPTENQPQHF.

This chain uses TRBV6-5 with TRBJ1-3; D perhaps matches TRBD1 (5 bases). The CDR3 length is 16 residues. With 4 bases removed from V and 0 bases from J, the gap between germline ends came to 13 bases. The germline V gene encodes CDR1 MNHEY and CDR2 SVGAGI. CDR3 nucleotides: TGTGCCAGCAGTTTCACCCAGGGAGGCTCTGGAAACACCATATATTTT. Protein sequence: CASSFTQGGSGNTIYF.

The V gene is TRBV27, the J gene TRBJ1-5; no reliable D call. The ends were cut back, 6 bases at V and 3 bases at J, with 18 bases in the middle. The CDR3 consists of 16 residues. Looked up from germline, CDR1 is MNHEY and CDR2 is SMNVEV (reference sequence). DNA of the CDR3: TGTGCCAGCAGCGCTGTCGACCCGGTCTTCAATCAGCCCCAGCATTTT. Translation gives CASSAVDPVFNQPQHF.

This chain connects TRBV4-1 to TRBJ1-2; no clear D gene. The germline V and J ends were trimmed by 1 base and 6 bases, with 6 bases remaining between them. This CDR3 comprises 12 residues. CDR1 is MGHRA and CDR2 is YSYEKL in the germline V gene. The CDR3 is CASSQAGNGYTF. For the CDR3, the DNA is TGCGCCAGCAGCCAAGCGGGGAATGGCTACACCTTC.

This clone has just a few counts. The J gene is TRBJ2-1, the V gene TRBV5-1; 9 bases fit TRBD2. Germline loops: CDR1 SGHRS, CDR2 YFSETQ. The CDR3 contains 15 residues. Trimming took 4 bases from V and 8 from J; bases not matched to a gene: 10. CDR3 DNA: TGCGCCAGCAGCCTCCAAGCGGGGGGCCGGGATGAGCAGTTCTTC. It is translated as CASSLQAGGRDEQFF.

This clone is a singleton in its sample. The chain is built from TRBV19 and TRBJ1-3; TRBD1 agrees at 7 bases. V lost 9 bases, J lost 2 bases, and 4 bases stayed unmatched. In germline, CDR1 is LNHDA, CDR2 SQIVND (reference sequence). The CDR3 is made up of 13 amino acids. CDR3 residues: CASRQGTGNTIYF. Written as DNA, the CDR3 is TGTGCCAGCCGACAGGGAACTGGAAACACCATATATTTT.